Sequencing of this T cell receptor (beta chain) was carried out in a study of blood T cell repertoires in COVID-19. Study context: The United States, Italy and Spain were the sources of the acute and convalescent COVID-19 samples. T cells, B-cell-depleted T cells, or PBMCs provided the cDNA or gDNA that served as material.

Trimming cost V 2 bases and J 3 bases, with 11 bases left between them. Germline V gene data show CDR1 as SGHRS and CDR2 as YFSETQ. The CDR3 runs to 14 residues. How the authors handled the data: Amplification of reference gene primers was used by the study to estimate nucleated cell counts. Only in-frame clones appear in the TCRdb table, and some are missing; sequencing was by immunoSEQ multiplex PCR. V and J calls and clone size are those listed in that table; D and trimming were worked out from the DNA. The sample records some 220,000 clones, roughly 84% being singletons. The V call is TRBV5-1, the J call TRBJ1-1; TRBD1 might be the D (5 bases). The sample comprised peripheral blood. The receptor's source is a woman aged 55-69 years who had recovered from COVID-19. CDR3 DNA: TGCGCCAGCAGCTTCCTCCAAGGGGACACTGAAGCTTTCTTT. Its protein product is CASSFLQGDTEAFF.